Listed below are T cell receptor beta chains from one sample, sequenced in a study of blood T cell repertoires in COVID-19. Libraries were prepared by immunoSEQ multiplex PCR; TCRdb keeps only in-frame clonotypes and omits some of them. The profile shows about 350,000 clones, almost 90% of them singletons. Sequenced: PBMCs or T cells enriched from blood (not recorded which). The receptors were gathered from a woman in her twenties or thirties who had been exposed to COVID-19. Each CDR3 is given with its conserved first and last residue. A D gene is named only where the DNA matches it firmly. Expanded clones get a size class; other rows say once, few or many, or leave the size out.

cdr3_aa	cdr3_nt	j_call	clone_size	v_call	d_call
CASSPPNSGGKGEQYF	TGTGCCAGCTCACCACCAAACTCGGGAGGGAAGGGCGAGCAGTACTTC	TRBJ2-7	-	TRBV18	TRBD2
CASSLNGDGKETQYF	TGTGCCAGCAGCTTAAACGGAGACGGCAAAGAGACCCAGTACTTC	TRBJ2-5	-	TRBV7-7	-
CSVDPGQRNTEAFF	TGCAGCGTTGACCCGGGACAGCGGAACACTGAAGCTTTCTTT	TRBJ1-1	-	TRBV29-1	TRBD1
CASSLGTGGGKAFF	TGCGCCAGCAGCTTAGGGACAGGGGGCGGGAAAGCTTTCTTT	TRBJ1-1	-	TRBV5-1	TRBD1
CASSYGTGTNYGYTF	TGTGCCAGCAGTTACGGGACAGGGACTAACTATGGCTACACCTTC	TRBJ1-2	-	TRBV6-5	TRBD1
CATEPGQGGNTEAFF	TGTGCCACCGAGCCGGGACAGGGTGGAAACACTGAAGCTTTCTTT	TRBJ1-1	-	TRBV6-5	TRBD1
CASSIPGHFQPQHF	TGTGCCAGTAGTATACCCGGACACTTTCAGCCCCAGCATTTT	TRBJ1-5	-	TRBV19	-
CASSLAYRQGNGYTF	TGTGCCAGCAGCTTAGCTTATCGACAGGGGAATGGCTACACCTTC	TRBJ1-2	-	TRBV7-8	TRBD1
CASSLGQPFGYTF	TGTGCCAGCAGCCTGGGGCAACCTTTCGGCTACACCTTC	TRBJ1-2	once	TRBV5-6	-
CASSGLVGFQETQYF	TGTGCCAGCAGTGGTCTAGTCGGTTTTCAAGAGACCCAGTACTTC	TRBJ2-5	many	TRBV28	-
CASSFGTGKIGELFF	TGTGCCAGCAGTTTCGGGACAGGGAAAATCGGGGAGCTGTTTTTT	TRBJ2-2	-	TRBV27	TRBD1
CASRAQGGGYTF	TGTGCCAGTAGGGCGCAGGGTGGTGGCTACACCTTC	TRBJ1-2	many	TRBV19	-